Listed here are 32 T cell receptor beta chains from one sample, sequenced in a study of blood T cell repertoires in COVID-19. Clones were read by immunoSEQ multiplex PCR, and TCRdb kept only the in-frame ones, dropping some. The data hold roughly 350,000 clones, with 87% observed a single time. The sample consisted of peripheral blood. Source of these receptors: a woman aged 45-59 years with COVID-19, enrolled during active disease.

The V call is TRBV7-9, the J call TRBJ2-3; D call uncertain. V gave up 3 bases and J gave up 1 base, with 8 bases separating them. The CDR3 consists of 14 residues. Germline CDR1 and CDR2: SEHNR and FQNEAQ (reference sequence). For the CDR3, the DNA is TGTGCCAGCAGCTTCGGTACAGGCACAGATACGCAGTATTTT. As protein: CASSFGTGTDTQYF. The entire variable domain, with the rest obtained from reference TRBV7-9 and TRBJ2-3, is as follows: DTGVSQNPRHKITKRGQNVTFRCDPISEHNRLYWYRQTLGQGPEFLTYFQNEAQLEKSRLLSDRFSAERPKGSFSTLEIQRTEQGDSAMYLCASSFGTGTDTQYFGPGTRLTVL.

V gene TRBV18 combines with J gene TRBJ2-2; 7 nucleotides align to TRBD2. This CDR3 has 15 amino acids. CDR1 and CDR2 (germline): KGHSH, LQKENI. J was trimmed by 1 base and V by 2 bases; bases with no gene match: 1. Here the CDR3 reads CASSPSGMNTGELFF. CDR3 bases: TGTGCCAGCTCACCAAGCGGGATGAACACCGGGGAGCTGTTTTTT.

The chain joins TRBV6-4 to TRBJ2-3; a weak D match, TRBD2 (5 bases). Germline CDR1 and CDR2: MRHNA and SNTAGT. V lost 9 bases and J lost 2, with 12 bases in between. The CDR3 loop spans 13 amino acids. CDR3 nucleotides: TGTGCCAGGTCACTAGGGCTCACAGATACGCAGTATTTT. This encodes CARSLGLTDTQYF.

For the CDR3, the DNA is TGCAGCGTTGCCCTGAGCGGGAGCTCCTACGAGCAGTACTTC. Residues: CSVALSGSSYEQYF. This rearrangement joins TRBV29-1 to TRBJ2-7, with 8 bases lining up with TRBD2. Germline CDR1 is SQVTM and CDR2 is ANQGSEA. Trimming at V came to 4 bases and at J to 0 bases, leaving 5 bases not matched to a gene. This CDR3 spans 14 amino acids.

The rearrangement joins TRBV19 to TRBJ1-5; TRBD1 matches 11 bases. The V gene's germline CDR1 is LNHDA and CDR2 SQIVND (reference sequence). V shed 6 bases, J shed 4 bases, and the junction held 2 bases outside the gene matches. The CDR3 consists of 14 residues. Written as DNA, the CDR3 is TGTGCCAGTAGGGACAGGGGGCGGAATCAGCCCCAGCATTTT. Its protein product is CASRDRGRNQPQHF.

The J gene is TRBJ2-7, the V gene TRBV7-9, with 10 positions matching TRBD1. Germline V gene lookup returns CDR1 SEHNR and CDR2 FQNEAQ (reference sequence). This CDR3 region has 17 residues. Trimming at V came to 2 bases and at J to 5 bases, leaving 12 bases not matched to a gene. Written as DNA, the CDR3 is TGTGCCAGCAGCTTACCCGGGACAGGGGTGGAGGAGGACGAGCAGTACTTC. Its translation is CASSLPGTGVEEDEQYF.

The chain couples TRBV4-1 to TRBJ2-7, with 8 bases that match TRBD2. This CDR3 contains 15 residues. Germline V gene lookup returns CDR1 MGHRA and CDR2 YSYEKL. The J segment lost 3 bases and the V segment lost 3 bases, leaving 7 bases of the junction unmatched. CDR3 amino acids: CASSQSGTSDYEQYF. CDR3 nucleotide sequence: TGCGCCAGCAGCCAGTCCGGGACTAGTGACTACGAGCAGTACTTC.

The V and J genes are TRBV3-1 (or the pseudogene TRBV3-2) and TRBJ2-7; TRBD2 aligns across 12 bases. V gave up 4 bases and J gave up 1 base; unmatched junction bases: 5. The CDR3 is 16 residues long. Germline V gene lookup returns CDR1 LGHDT and CDR2 YNNKEL (reference sequence). Written as DNA, the CDR3 is TGTGCCAGCAGCCGAGCACTAGCGGGAGGTTCCTACGAGCAGTACTTC. Encoded protein: CASSRALAGGSYEQYF.

The genes are TRBV4-1 and TRBJ1-4, with D possibly matching TRBD1 (5 bases). CDR3 length equals 19 residues. Germline V gene data show CDR1 as MGHRA and CDR2 as YSYEKL. The germline V and J ends were trimmed by 5 bases and 0 bases, with 22 bases remaining between them. The CDR3 loop reads CASSSPVVLTGATNEKLFF. In DNA form, the CDR3 reads TGCGCCAGCAGCTCTCCGGTGGTACTCACAGGTGCAACTAATGAAAAACTGTTTTTT.

V gene TRBV7-9 combines with J gene TRBJ2-1; D remains unclear. The CDR3 covers 14 residues. V was cut by 5 bases and J by 0 bases, with 8 bases left in between. CDR1 is SEHNR, CDR2 FQNEAQ, per germline (reference sequence). Written as DNA, the CDR3 is TGTGCCAGCAGCGAGGTTAGCTCCTACAATGAGCAGTTCTTC. This encodes CASSEVSSYNEQFF. Drawing the rest from reference TRBV7-9 and TRBJ2-1, the complete variable domain is DTGVSQNPRHKITKRGQNVTFRCDPISEHNRLYWYRQTLGQGPEFLTYFQNEAQLEKSRLLSDRFSAERPKGSFSTLEIQRTEQGDSAMYLCASSEVSSYNEQFFGPGTRLTVL.

V usage is TRBV5-8 and J usage is TRBJ2-2; TRBD2 aligns across 12 bases. V shed 4 bases, J shed 0 bases, and the junction held 1 base outside the gene matches. Per the germline V gene, CDR1 is SGHTS and CDR2 is YDEGEE. The CDR3 is 16 amino acids. Here the CDR3 DNA reads TGTGCCAGCAGCACTAGCGGGAGGTCGAACACCGGGGAGCTGTTTTTT. Translated, it gives CASSTSGRSNTGELFF. The full variable domain, in which reference TRBV5-8 and TRBJ2-2 provide the parts outside the CDR3, is EAGVTQSPTHLIKTRGQQATLRCSPISGHTSVYWYQQALGLGLQFLLWYDEGEERNRGNFPPRFSGRQFPNYSSELNVNALELEDSALYLCASSTSGRSNTGELFFGEGSRLTVL.

This chain connects TRBV10-3 to TRBJ2-1; TRBD1 matches 10 bases. This CDR3 region has 15 residues. The ends lost 10 bases at V and 4 bases at J; junction bases unmatched: 10. CDR1 is ENHRY and CDR2 is SYGVKD in the germline V gene. The DNA for the CDR3 is TGTGCCACCAACGACCGGGACAGGGGTTACAATGAGCAGTTCTTC. This codes for CATNDRDRGYNEQFF.

This clone has a handful of counts. The chain links TRBV6-1 to TRBJ1-6, with D unresolved. The germline gives CDR1 MNHNS, CDR2 SASEGT. This CDR3 has 16 amino acids. V lost 2 bases to trimming and J lost 4 bases, with 12 bases between them. The CDR3 is CASSERSRVYNSPLHF. The CDR3 region has the DNA TGTGCCAGCAGTGAACGGTCTAGAGTGTATAATTCACCCCTCCACTTT.

The rearrangement links TRBV10-2 to TRBJ1-1, with unresolved D. CDR3 length equals 13 residues. V was clipped by 6 bases and J by 10 bases, with 18 bases between them. Germline V gives CDR1 WSHSY, CDR2 SAAADI. The CDR3 region has the DNA TGCGCCAGCAGGAAAGAAGGAGGCGATGCAGCTTTCTTT. This encodes CASRKEGGDAAFF.

The V call is TRBV3-1 (or the pseudogene TRBV3-2), the J call TRBJ2-1; D perhaps matches TRBD2 (6 bases). This CDR3 region has 15 residues. CDR1 is LGHDT, CDR2 YNNKEL, per germline (reference sequence). Trimming removed 4 bases at V and 5 bases at J, with 15 bases between. The CDR3 loop reads CASSPLVGLHNEQFF. For the CDR3, the DNA is TGTGCCAGCAGCCCCTTGGTGGGACTCCACAATGAGCAGTTCTTC.

Note on this clone: Other nucleotide sequences in the sample specify the same CDR3. This chain connects TRBV27 to TRBJ2-7, with a possible D match to TRBD2 (6 bases). The CDR3 has 12 amino acids. Germline V gene lookup returns CDR1 MNHEY and CDR2 SMNVEV (reference sequence). V shed 2 bases and J shed 7 bases, with 9 bases lying between them. The CDR3: CASSLAGYEQYF. As DNA, the CDR3 is TGTGCCAGCAGTTTAGCGGGGTATGAGCAGTACTTC.

V and J are TRBV9 and TRBJ2-5; 10 nucleotides align to TRBD1. Trimming at V came to 0 bases and at J to 5 bases, leaving 10 bases not matched to a gene. The CDR3 sequence is 17 residues long. Germline CDR1 and CDR2: SGDLS and YYNGEE. In nucleotides, the CDR3 is TGTGCCAGCAGCGTAGTTGCCTCCGGGACAGGGGTGGAGACCCAGTACTTC. It encodes CASSVVASGTGVETQYF. Together with reference TRBV9 and TRBJ2-5, the CDR3 gives the full variable domain: DSGVTQTPKHLITATGQRVTLRCSPRSGDLSVYWYQQSLDQGLQFLIQYYNGEERAKGNILERFSAQQFPDLHSELNLSSLELGDSALYFCASSVVASGTGVETQYFGPGTRLLVL.

This chain joins TRBV7-6 and TRBJ2-5; 8 nucleotides agree with TRBD1. The CDR3 contains 15 residues. The V gene's germline CDR1 is SGHVS and CDR2 FNYEAQ. Germline trimming cut 5 bases from V and 3 bases from J; bases unmatched to any gene: 8. The CDR3 loop is CASSPPGGAEETQYF. In nucleotides, the CDR3 is TGTGCCAGCAGCCCACCAGGGGGCGCGGAAGAGACCCAGTACTTC.

V usage is TRBV5-8 and J usage is TRBJ1-6, with 9 bases identical to TRBD1. V lost 5 bases, J lost 4 bases, and 7 bases stayed unmatched. Germline-derived CDR1 and CDR2 are SGHTS and YDEGEE. The CDR3 runs to 16 residues. CDR3 region: CASRRGQGAYNSPLHF. DNA of the CDR3: TGTGCCAGCAGGAGGGGACAGGGCGCTTATAATTCACCCCTCCACTTT.

The rearrangement links TRBV30 to TRBJ1-3; D gene uncertain. The germline V gene has CDR1 GTSNPN and CDR2 SVGIG (reference sequence). Trimming took 3 bases from V and 5 from J, leaving 11 bases between them. This CDR3 is built from 13 residues. CDR3 DNA sequence: TGTGCCTGGAGGGTTACTCTGAGAAACACCATATATTTT. It codes for CAWRVTLRNTIYF. Full variable domain (outside the CDR3, taken from reference TRBV30 and TRBJ1-3): SQTIHQWPATLVQPVGSPLSLECTVEGTSNPNLYWYRQAAGRGLQLLFYSVGIGQISSEVPQNLSASRPQDRQFILSSKKLLLSDSGFYLCAWRVTLRNTIYFGEGSWLTVV.

The chain is built from TRBV19 and TRBJ2-7; 10 nucleotides align to TRBD2. Germline V gene sequence: CDR1 LNHDA, CDR2 SQIVND (reference sequence). This CDR3 is built from 15 residues. J lost 3 bases, V lost 5 bases, and 7 bases had no gene match. The CDR3: CASSREGTSDYEQYF. The CDR3 region has the DNA TGTGCCAGTAGTCGGGAGGGGACTAGCGACTACGAGCAGTACTTC.

V usage is TRBV6-2 or TRBV6-3 and J usage is TRBJ2-5, with TRBD1 as a possible D gene (6 bases). In germline, CDR1 is MNHEY, CDR2 SVGEGT. The ends were cut back, 4 bases at V and 4 bases at J, with 22 bases in the middle. The CDR3 has 17 amino acids. The CDR3: CASSSYTGTLVLETQYF. CDR3 sequence (DNA): TGTGCCAGCAGTTCATATACCGGGACACTAGTTTTAGAGACCCAGTACTTC.

In nucleotides, the CDR3 is TGTGCCAGCAGTGAGGACAGTTACTACTCTGGAAACACCATATATTTT. Amino acid sequence: CASSEDSYYSGNTIYF. The J gene is TRBJ1-3, the V gene TRBV28; a possible D gene is TRBD1 (6 bases). V was cut by 5 bases and J by 0 bases, with 14 bases left in between. CDR1 and CDR2 (germline): MDHEN, SYDVKM. The CDR3 sequence is 16 residues long.

V is TRBV10-2 and J is TRBJ2-7; 10 bases fit TRBD2. Germline values: CDR1 WSHSY, CDR2 SAAADI. The CDR3 extends over 14 amino acids. After removal of 6 bases from V and 5 bases from J, the junction contained 7 bases not matched to a gene. CDR3 nucleotide sequence: TGCGCCAGCAGGGGGAGCGGGAGGGCCAACGAGCAGTACTTC. Amino acid sequence: CASRGSGRANEQYF.

The chain links TRBV9 to TRBJ2-1; D is undetermined. The CDR3 loop spans 12 amino acids. Germline V gene data show CDR1 as SGDLS and CDR2 as YYNGEE. Trimming took off 4 bases at V and 9 bases at J, with 11 bases between the two ends. The CDR3 sequence: CASSPARGEQFF. CDR3 DNA sequence: TGTGCCAGCAGCCCCGCCCGAGGTGAGCAGTTCTTC.

V is TRBV5-6 and J is TRBJ2-3, with TRBD2 as a possible D gene (6 bases). Per the germline V gene, CDR1 is SGHDT and CDR2 is YYEEEE. Trimming left V 5 bases short and J 3 bases short, with 19 bases between. The CDR3 is 16 residues long. CDR3 nucleotides: TGTGCCAGCAGGTGGTTCGGCGGGACCGGAACAGATACGCAGTATTTT. It yields the protein CASRWFGGTGTDTQYF.

The rearrangement uses TRBV6-5 and TRBJ1-5; 7 positions agree with TRBD1. With 8 bases clipped from V and 6 bases from J, the junction kept 13 bases outside the gene matches. CDR1 is MNHEY, CDR2 SVGAGI, per germline. The CDR3 sequence is 15 residues long. CDR3 loop: CASASLRDRGQPQHF. CDR3 coding DNA: TGTGCCAGCGCAAGCCTTAGGGACAGAGGTCAGCCCCAGCATTTT.

The J gene is TRBJ2-7, the V gene TRBV18; a weak D match, TRBD1 (6 bases). Trimming took 0 bases from V and 1 from J, leaving 10 bases between them. The CDR3 extends over 15 amino acids. Per germline, CDR1 KGHSH and CDR2 LQKENI. CDR3 in DNA: TGTGCCAGCTCACCACCCGGACAGAGATCCTACGAGCAGTACTTC. Amino acids: CASSPPGQRSYEQYF.

This clone is a singleton in its sample. The V and J genes are TRBV7-6 and TRBJ2-4; maybe TRBD1 (6 bases). From germline, CDR1 is SGHVS and CDR2 FNYEAQ. V was shortened by 1 base and J by 4 bases, with 17 bases between the two germline ends. This CDR3 has 17 amino acids. CDR3 DNA: TGTGCCAGCAGCTTAGGTCGAGCGAGGGGGTTGAAAAACATTCAGTACTTC. Amino acids: CASSLGRARGLKNIQYF.

This clone was seen only a few times. The CDR3 reads CASSLSGISSYEQYF. The CDR3 DNA follows: TGTGCCAGCAGCCTGAGCGGGATAAGCTCCTACGAGCAGTACTTC. The gene calls are TRBV7-9 and TRBJ2-7; 7 nucleotides line up with TRBD2. Germline CDR1 is SEHNR and CDR2 is FQNEAQ (reference sequence). The CDR3 runs to 15 residues. V trimming: 5 bases; J trimming: 0 bases; junction bases outside the gene matches: 7.

The chain combines TRBV19 with TRBJ1-5; D possibly corresponds to TRBD1 (6 bases). The CDR3 runs to 17 residues. Germline CDR1 reads LNHDA; CDR2 reads SQIVND (reference sequence). The V end lost 4 bases, the J end lost 10 bases, and 26 bases lay between the germline ends. CDR3 sequence reads: CASSRTGTRGRVIPQHF. Here the CDR3 DNA reads TGTGCCAGTAGTAGAACCGGGACACGGGGTCGGGTCATTCCCCAGCATTTT.

In its sample, this clone was seen a few times. The chain is built from TRBV19 and TRBJ2-3; 9 positions agree with TRBD1. This CDR3 comprises 15 residues. V lost 7 bases and J lost 7; bases outside the gene matches: 12. Germline V gene sequence: CDR1 LNHDA, CDR2 SQIVND (reference sequence). CDR3 bases: TGTGCCAGTAATAGTTTGACGGGACAGGGCTATACGCAGTATTTT. As protein: CASNSLTGQGYTQYF.